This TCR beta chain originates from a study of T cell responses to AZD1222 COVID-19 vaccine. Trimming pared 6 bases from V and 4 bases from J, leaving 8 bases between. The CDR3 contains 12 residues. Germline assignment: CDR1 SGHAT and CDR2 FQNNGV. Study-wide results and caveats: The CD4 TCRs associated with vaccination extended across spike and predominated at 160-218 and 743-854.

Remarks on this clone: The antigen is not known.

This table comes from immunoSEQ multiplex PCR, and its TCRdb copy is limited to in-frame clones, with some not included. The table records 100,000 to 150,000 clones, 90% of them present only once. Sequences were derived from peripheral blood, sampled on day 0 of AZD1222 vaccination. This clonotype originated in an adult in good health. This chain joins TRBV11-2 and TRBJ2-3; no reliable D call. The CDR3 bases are TGTGCCAGCAGGAACAGCGCAGATACGCAGTATTTT. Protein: CASRNSADTQYF.